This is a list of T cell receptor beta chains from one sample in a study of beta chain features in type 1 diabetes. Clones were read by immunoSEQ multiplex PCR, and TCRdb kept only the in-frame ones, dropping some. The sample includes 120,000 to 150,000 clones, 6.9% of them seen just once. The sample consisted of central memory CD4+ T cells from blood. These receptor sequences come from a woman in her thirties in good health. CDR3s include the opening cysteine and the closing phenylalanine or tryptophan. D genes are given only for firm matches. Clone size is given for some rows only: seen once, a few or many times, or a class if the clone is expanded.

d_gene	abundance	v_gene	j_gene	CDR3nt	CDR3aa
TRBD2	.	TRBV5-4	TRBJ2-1	TGTGCCAGCAGCCTGGAAGGGCTAGCGGGACACGAGTTCTTC	CASSLEGLAGHEFF
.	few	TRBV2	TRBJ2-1	TGTGCCAGCAGTGAAGCCCCAGGGTTCCAGGGGAGCTCCTACAATGAGCAGTTCTTC	CASSEAPGFQGSSYNEQFF
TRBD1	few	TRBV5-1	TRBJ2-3	TGCGCCAGCAGCTGGGAGACAGGGCGGTCAGATACGCAGTATTTT	CASSWETGRSDTQYF
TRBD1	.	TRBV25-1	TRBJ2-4	TGTGCCAGCAGTGAATATACAGGGGGCGAAACCAAAAACATTCAGTACTTC	CASSEYTGGETKNIQYF
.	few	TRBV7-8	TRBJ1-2	TGTGCCAGCAGCTTAGACATTAACTATGGCTACACCTTC	CASSLDINYGYTF
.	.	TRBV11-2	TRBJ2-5	TGTGCCAGCAGCCGACTAGGGACCCAGTACTTC	CASSRLGTQYF
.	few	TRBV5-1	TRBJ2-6	TGCGCCAGCAGTTTCAACTCTGGGGCCAACGTCCTGACTTTC	CASSFNSGANVLTF
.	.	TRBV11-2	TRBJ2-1	TGTGCCAGCAGCTCCTACCAAAGGGGTGATGAGCAGTTCTTC	CASSSYQRGDEQFF
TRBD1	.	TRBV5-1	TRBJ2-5	TGCGCCAGCAGCCGCCTTGGTGGGCAGGGGGTAGAGACCCAGTACTTC	CASSRLGGQGVETQYF
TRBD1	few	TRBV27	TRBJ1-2	TGTGCCAGCAGCGTGACAGGGCAGGGCTACACCTTC	CASSVTGQGYTF
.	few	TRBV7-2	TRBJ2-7	TGTGCCAGCAGCGACGACAGATACGAGCAGTACTTC	CASSDDRYEQYF
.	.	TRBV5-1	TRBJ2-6	TGCGCCAGCAGGCCGGGGGATGGGGCCAACGTCCTGACTTTC	CASRPGDGANVLTF
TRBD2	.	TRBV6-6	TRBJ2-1	TGTGCCAGCGCAAGAACTAGCGGGGCCGAGCAGTTCTTC	CASARTSGAEQFF
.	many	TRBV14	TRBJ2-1	TGTGCCAGCAGCCATGGCCCCCTGCCCCCCTACAATGAGCAGTTCTTC	CASSHGPLPPYNEQFF
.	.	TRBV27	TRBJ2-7	TGTGCCAGCAGTGTCCTTAGCGGTCCCGCGACCTACGAGCAGTACTTC	CASSVLSGPATYEQYF
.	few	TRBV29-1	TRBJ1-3	TGCAGCGTTGGGCTCAACTCTGGAAACACCATATATTTT	CSVGLNSGNTIYF
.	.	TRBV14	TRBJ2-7	TGTGCCAGCAGTAGGGACTGGCGCTACGAGCAGTACTTC	CASSRDWRYEQYF
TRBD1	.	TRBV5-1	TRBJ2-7	TGCGCCAGCAGCTTTGGGACAGGGGTCTACGAGCAGTACTTC	CASSFGTGVYEQYF
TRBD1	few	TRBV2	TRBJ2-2	TGTGCCAGCAGGACGGACAGGGGAGTGGCCGGGGAGCTGTTTTTT	CASRTDRGVAGELFF
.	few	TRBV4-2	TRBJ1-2	TGTGCCAGCAGCCAAGATCCTTCTCGGACGGGGAGGGGTGGCTACACCTTC	CASSQDPSRTGRGGYTF
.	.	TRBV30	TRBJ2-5	TGTGCCTGGAGTGTTAGCTGGCAAGAGACCCAGTACTTC	CAWSVSWQETQYF
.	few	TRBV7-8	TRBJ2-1	TGTGCCAGCAGCGCCCGGGATCACAATGAGCAGTTCTTC	CASSARDHNEQFF
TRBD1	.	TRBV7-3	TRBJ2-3	TGTGCCAGCAGTACAGGGGGTTTCACAGATACGCAGTATTTT	CASSTGGFTDTQYF
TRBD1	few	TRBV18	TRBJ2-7	TGTGCCAGCTCACTGAGGGGACAGGGGGGAACCTCCTACGAGCAGTACTTC	CASSLRGQGGTSYEQYF
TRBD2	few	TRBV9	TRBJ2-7	TGTGCCAGCAGCTTCTTCGACGGGAGGGTCCCCTACGAGCAGTACTTC	CASSFFDGRVPYEQYF
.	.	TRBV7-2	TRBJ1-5	TGTGCCAGCAGCTTACATGCGCAGCCCCAGCATTTT	CASSLHAQPQHF
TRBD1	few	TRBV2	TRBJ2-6	TGTGCCAGCAGTAGTCAGGGGGCTGGGGCCAACGTCCTGACTTTC	CASSSQGAGANVLTF
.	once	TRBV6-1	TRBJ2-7	TGTGCCAGCAGCCGCAAGACAGGAGAAACCTACGAGCAGTACTTC	CASSRKTGETYEQYF
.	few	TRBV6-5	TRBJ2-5	TGTGCCAGCAGTCTCTTCCAAGAGACCCAGTACTTC	CASSLFQETQYF
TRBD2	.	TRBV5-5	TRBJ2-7	TGTGCCAGCAGCTTGGCGGCGGGAGGATCTCACGAGCAGTACTTC	CASSLAAGGSHEQYF
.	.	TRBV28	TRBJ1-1	TGTGCCAGCACCGGCGGGGGGTACACTGAAGCTTTCTTT	CASTGGGYTEAFF